The 27 T cell receptor beta chains below were found in one sample sequenced in a study of T cells generated in artificial thymic organoids. Semi-nested PCR with reverse primers in the TRAC or TRBC constant regions amplified each chain separately. TCRdb called the 5' RACE reads again in MiXCR, with one record for every CDR3 protein. The data hold around 9,300 distinct CDR3 sequences, with around 20% observed a single time. Sample: naive CD8+ T cells from the thymus. Sample subset: CD3+TCRalphabeta+CD8SP T cells; for blood, CD45RO-CCR7+ naive CD8+ T cells. These receptors came from a human donor who gave cord blood stem cells for thymic organoid culture, a cardiac surgery patient who gave postnatal thymus, or a blood donor (not recorded which).

This clonotype is labeled as medium-sized. This rearrangement joins TRBV7-2 to TRBJ2-7; TRBD1 matches 9 bases. Germline values: CDR1 SGHTA, CDR2 FQGNSA. Trimming removed 3 bases from V and 4 bases from J; junction bases left unmatched: 7. This CDR3 spans 15 amino acids. The CDR3 is CASSFRQGGSYEQYF. The CDR3 DNA is TGTGCCAGCAGCTTCAGACAGGGGGGGTCTTACGAGCAGTACTTC. Variable domain in full (rest from reference TRBV7-2 and TRBJ2-7): GAGVSQSPSNKVTEKGKDVELRCDPISGHTALYWYRQSLGQGLEFLIYFQGNSAPDKSGLPSDRFSAERTGGSVSTLTIQRTQQEDSAVYLCASSFRQGGSYEQYFGPGTRLTVT.

Ten or more counts support this clonotype. The chain links TRBV6-5 to TRBJ2-1; 9 nucleotides agree with TRBD2. The CDR3 covers 16 residues. The germline CDR1 and CDR2 sequences are MNHEY and SVGAGI. The V segment lost 2 bases and the J segment 5 bases; nucleotides outside the gene matches: 7. The CDR3 region is CASSYHTERGDNEQFF. The CDR3 region has the DNA TGTGCCAGCAGTTACCACACAGAGCGGGGGGACAATGAGCAGTTCTTC.

Comment on this clonotype: A clone one base away is much larger, so this may be a read error. The rearrangement joins TRBV28 to TRBJ2-1; a possible D gene is TRBD2 (5 bases). Looked up from germline, CDR1 is MDHEN and CDR2 is SYDVKM. There are 16 residues in the CDR3. The V end was cut by 5 bases, the J end by 8 bases, with 22 bases between. The CDR3 spells CASSPMRPGIGDEQFF. The CDR3 DNA sequence: TGTGCCAGCAGTCCGATGCGTCCGGGAATCGGCGATGAGCAGTTCTTC. Together with reference TRBV28 and TRBJ2-1, the CDR3 gives the full variable domain: DVKVTQSSRYLVKRTGEKVFLECVQDMDHENMFWYRQDPGLGLRLIYFSYDVKMKEKGDIPEGYSVSREKKERFSLILESASTNQTSMYLCASSPMRPGIGDEQFFGPGTRLTVL.

By frequency in the sample, this clonotype is medium-sized. CDR3 DNA sequence: TGTGCCATCAGTGAGCCTTTTCCCCCGGAGGGGAAAGAGACCCAGTACTTC. Translation gives CAISEPFPPEGKETQYF. V usage is TRBV10-3 and J usage is TRBJ2-5, with D perhaps matching TRBD2 (6 bases). Per the germline V gene, CDR1 is ENHRY and CDR2 is SYGVKD. The CDR3 sequence is 17 residues long. Trimming removed 2 bases at V and 3 bases at J, with 19 bases between.

By sample share, this clonotype is medium-sized. The CDR3 bases are TGTGCCAGTAGTACCCTCGGACTACACTATGGCTACACCTTC. This sequence encodes CASSTLGLHYGYTF. The genes are TRBV19 and TRBJ1-2; no firm D call. From germline, CDR1 is LNHDA and CDR2 SQIVND (reference sequence). This CDR3 is built from 14 residues. Trimming left V 4 bases short and J 3 bases short, with 12 bases between.

To note about this clonotype: A much larger clone lies one base from this, so it may be a read error. The chain carries TRBV7-9 and TRBJ1-2, with no clear D. The germline CDR1 and CDR2 sequences are SEHNR and FQNEAQ (reference sequence). The CDR3 is made up of 14 amino acids. The CDR3 nucleotides read TGTGCCAACAGCTTCAAAGGGCCTAACTATGGCTACACCTTC. The encoded protein is CANSFKGPNYGYTF.

This chain joins TRBV5-5 and TRBJ2-7, with D hard to call. V was pared by 1 base and J by 6 bases, with 5 bases between. Germline CDR1 is SGHKS and CDR2 is YYEKEE (reference sequence). The CDR3 length is 11 residues. CDR3 protein: CASSLSVEQYF. The CDR3 DNA is TGTGCCAGCAGCTTGTCCGTCGAGCAGTACTTC.

As for this clonotype: A much larger clone differs by one base, so this may be a read error. The chain has TRBV28 and TRBJ2-1, with TRBD1 matching over 12 bases. After removal of 3 bases from V and 6 bases from J, the junction contained 3 bases not matched to a gene. The CDR3 is made up of 15 amino acids. Germline values: CDR1 MDHEN, CDR2 SYDVKM. CDR3 amino acids: CASSFMGQGANEQFF. The CDR3, as DNA: TGTGCCAGCAGTTTTATGGGACAGGGGGCCAATGAGCAGTTCTTC.

This clonotype ranks as medium-sized (0.01 to 0.1%). This chain connects TRBV11-2 to TRBJ1-6; 7 bases fit TRBD1. Germline CDR1 and CDR2: SGHAT and FQNNGV. The CDR3 loop spans 16 amino acids. The V and J ends lost 1 base and 10 bases, in that order; junction bases with no gene match: 10. CDR3 residues: CASSLGRGRKRSPLHF. The CDR3 bases are TGTGCCAGCAGCTTAGGAAGGGGGCGGAAGCGATCACCCCTCCACTTT. Filled out from reference TRBV11-2 and TRBJ1-6, the complete variable domain reads EAGVAQSPRYKIIEKRQSVAFWCNPISGHATLYWYQQILGQGPKLLIQFQNNGVVDDSQLPKDRFSAERLKGVDSTLKIQPAKLEDSAVYLCASSLGRGRKRSPLHFGNGTRLTVT.

The gene calls are TRBV15 and TRBJ1-5; D is perhaps TRBD1 (5 bases). Germline lookup yields CDR1 LNHNV and CDR2 YYDKDF (reference sequence). Trimming shortened V by 0 bases and J by 1 base, and 7 bases separated the two germline ends. This CDR3 is built from 15 residues. CDR3 region: CATSRDRASNQPQHF. CDR3 nucleotides: TGTGCCACCAGCAGAGACAGGGCGAGCAATCAGCCCCAGCATTTT.

This clonotype occurred once. This may come from a read error, since a much larger clone is one base off. The genes are TRBV7-9 and TRBJ2-3; TRBD2 agrees at 7 bases. CDR3 length equals 18 residues. Trimming at V came to 3 bases and at J to 5 bases, leaving 17 bases not matched to a gene. Germline loops: CDR1 SEHNR, CDR2 FQNEAQ (reference sequence). The CDR3 bases are TGTGCCAGCAGCTTTCCGATTGGGGGGGATCCTCGTGGAGATACGCAGTATTTT. Its translation: CASSFPIGGDPRGDTQYF. Drawing the rest from reference TRBV7-9 and TRBJ2-3, the complete variable domain is DTGVSQNPRHKITKRGQNVTFRCDPISEHNRLYWYRQTLGQGPEFLTYFQNEAQLEKSRLLSDRFSAERPKGSFSTLEIQRTEQGDSAMYLCASSFPIGGDPRGDTQYFGPGTRLTVL.

As for this clonotype: This sequence may be a read error, since a much larger clone differs from it by one base. This chain uses TRBV9 with TRBJ2-3, with D unresolved. This CDR3 is built from 12 residues. CDR1 is SGDLS and CDR2 is YYNGEE in the germline V gene. CDR3 nucleotides: TGTGCCAGCAGCGTAGTTACAGATACGCTGTATTTT. Translating it yields CASSVVTDTLYF. Looking up the rest from reference TRBV9 and TRBJ2-3 gives the full variable domain: DSGVTQTPKHLITATGQRVTLRCSPRSGDLSVYWYQQSLDQGLQFLIQYYNGEERAKGNILERFSAQQFPDLHSELNLSSLELGDSALYFCASSVVTDTLYFGPGTRLTVL.

This sequence joins TRBV27 and TRBJ1-1; D uncertain. The CDR3 has 12 amino acids. CDR1 MNHEY and CDR2 SMNVEV come from the germline V gene (reference sequence). V was cut by 6 bases and J by 6 bases, with 11 bases left in between. The CDR3 protein is CASSPPGAEAFF. CDR3 sequence (DNA): TGTGCCAGCAGCCCCCCCGGGGCTGAAGCTTTCTTT.

This clonotype was recorded many times. The J gene is TRBJ2-1, the V gene TRBV4-3; D perhaps matches TRBD2 (6 bases). The CDR3 is made up of 16 amino acids. Trimming took off 1 base at V and 5 bases at J, with 15 bases between the two ends. Germline loops: CDR1 LGHNA, CDR2 YSLEER. The CDR3 sequence is CASSQGPRENHNEQFF. DNA of the CDR3: TGCGCCAGCAGCCAAGGGCCTCGGGAGAACCACAATGAGCAGTTCTTC.

The chain uses TRBV5-1 and TRBJ2-6; 7 nucleotides agree with TRBD2. The CDR3 has 14 residues. Germline CDR1 SGHRS, CDR2 YFSETQ. The V gene end was trimmed by 7 bases and the J gene end by 4 bases; junction bases not matched to a gene: 5. The CDR3 sequence is CASGRGTGANVLTF. The CDR3 DNA sequence: TGCGCCAGCGGGAGGGGTACCGGGGCCAACGTCCTGACTTTC.

By share, this clonotype ranks as medium-sized. The chain carries TRBV4-1 and TRBJ2-3; D not resolved. Germline CDR1 and CDR2: MGHRA and YSYEKL. The length of the CDR3 is 14 residues. V lost 1 base and J 6 bases, leaving 11 bases between the germline ends. The CDR3 DNA reads TGCGCCAGCAGCCAAGTTTCCCCCCTGGATACGCAGTATTTT. It specifies CASSQVSPLDTQYF.

This chain uses TRBV7-8 with TRBJ1-4; possible D gene TRBD1, 6 bases. The CDR3 consists of 17 residues. Per germline, CDR1 SGHVS and CDR2 FQNEAQ. V dropped 6 bases and J dropped 4 bases, with 21 bases sitting between them. In DNA form, the CDR3 reads TGTGCCAGCAGAACCCTGCGGGGGGCGACACATAATGAAAAACTGTTTTTT. This translates into CASRTLRGATHNEKLFF.

The sample holds many counts of this clonotype. The CDR3 loop is CASSGSGANVLTF. Written as DNA, the CDR3 is TGTGCCAGCAGTGGTTCTGGGGCCAACGTCCTGACTTTC. The chain combines TRBV25-1 with TRBJ2-6; D ambiguous. The CDR3 has 13 residues. CDR1 is MGHDK, CDR2 SYGVNS, per germline. Trimming removed 4 bases at V and 1 base at J, with 2 bases between.

By its share, this clonotype is medium-sized (0.01 to 0.1%). V gene TRBV27 combines with J gene TRBJ1-4; the match to TRBD1 covers 8 bases. Germline V gene lookup returns CDR1 MNHEY and CDR2 SMNVEV (reference sequence). V shed 3 bases and J 9 bases; nucleotides not matched to a gene: 6. This CDR3 is built from 14 residues. DNA of the CDR3: TGTGCCAGCAGTTTTGGGACAGGCCCCAAAAAACTGTTTTTT. Its translation is CASSFGTGPKKLFF.

This clonotype counts as medium-sized. The gene calls are TRBV4-3 and TRBJ2-1; weak D call: TRBD2 (5 bases). Trimming took 1 base from V and 4 from J, leaving 14 bases between them. This CDR3 contains 16 residues. CDR1 is LGHNA, CDR2 YSLEER, per germline. The CDR3 DNA follows: TGCGCCAGCAGCCAAGTAATCCGGGATCGGTACAATGAGCAGTTCTTC. The encoded protein is CASSQVIRDRYNEQFF.

By frequency in the sample, this clonotype is medium-sized. The chain joins TRBV7-3 to TRBJ1-1; D is perhaps TRBD1 (6 bases). The CDR3 is made up of 13 amino acids. Trimming took 3 bases from V and 6 from J, leaving 11 bases between them. Germline CDR1 reads SGHTA; CDR2 reads FQGTGA. The CDR3 coding sequence is TGTGCCAGCAGCTTCTTGGGGGCCGCTGAAGCTTTCTTT. Protein sequence: CASSFLGAAEAFF.

By sample share, this clonotype is medium-sized (0.01 to 0.1%). Written as DNA, the CDR3 is TGTGCCAGCAGCTTAACCGCAGGGTATAATTCACCCCTCCACTTT. It translates to CASSLTAGYNSPLHF. The chain links TRBV7-6 to TRBJ1-6; D is possibly TRBD1 (5 bases). CDR1 and CDR2 from the germline V gene are SGHVS and FNYEAQ. The CDR3 has 15 amino acids. Trimming left V 2 bases short and J 4 bases short, with 9 bases between. The full variable domain, its missing parts supplied by reference TRBV7-6 and TRBJ1-6, is GAGVSQSPRYKVTKRGQDVALRCDPISGHVSLYWYRQALGQGPEFLTYFNYEAQQDKSGLPNDRFSAERPEGSISTLTIQRTEQRDSAMYRCASSLTAGYNSPLHFGNGTRLTVT.

This clonotype is judged medium-sized. The chain is built from TRBV5-1 and TRBJ2-1; the match to TRBD2 covers 7 bases. The CDR3 covers 15 residues. The germline V gene has CDR1 SGHRS and CDR2 YFSETQ. V lost 4 bases, J lost 3 bases, and 7 bases stayed unmatched. The CDR3 is CASSPEPGGYNEQFF. The DNA for the CDR3 is TGCGCCAGCAGCCCGGAGCCGGGAGGCTACAATGAGCAGTTCTTC. Full variable domain (rest looked up from reference TRBV5-1 and TRBJ2-1): KAGVTQTPRYLIKTRGQQVTLSCSPISGHRSVSWYQQTPGQGLQFLFEYFSETQRNKGNFPGRFSGRQFSNSRSEMNVSTLELGDSALYLCASSPEPGGYNEQFFGPGTRLTVL.

At least ten counts were recorded for this clonotype. The V and J genes are TRBV2 and TRBJ1-4; no clear D. This CDR3 has 14 amino acids. V lost 3 bases to trimming and J lost 1 base, with 6 bases between them. The germline V gene has CDR1 SNHLY and CDR2 FYNNEI. The CDR3 here is CASSDRLTNEKLFF. The CDR3 DNA sequence: TGTGCCAGCAGTGACAGGTTAACTAATGAAAAACTGTTTTTT.

The V and J genes are TRBV2 and TRBJ2-1, with 7 bases identical to TRBD1. CDR3 length: 17 amino acids. J gave up 8 bases and V 1 base, and 14 bases lay outside the gene matches. The germline CDR1 and CDR2 sequences are SNHLY and FYNNEI. This CDR3 reads CASSEGRQGVDGYEQFF. CDR3 sequence (DNA): TGTGCCAGCAGTGAAGGGAGACAGGGAGTAGACGGGTATGAGCAGTTCTTC.

This clonotype is termed medium-sized. This chain connects TRBV27 to TRBJ2-7; D remains ambiguous. The CDR3 covers 13 residues. CDR1 and CDR2 (germline): MNHEY, SMNVEV (reference sequence). The V gene lost 8 bases and the J gene lost 0 bases, with 11 bases spanning the gap. CDR3 in DNA: TGTGCCAGCGGGCGGACCCACTCCTACGAGCAGTACTTC. It yields the protein CASGRTHSYEQYF.

By sample share, this clonotype is medium-sized. CDR3 region: CASSLAGGPNEQYF. The CDR3 DNA sequence: TGTGCCAGCAGTTTAGCGGGAGGGCCCAACGAGCAGTACTTC. This chain joins TRBV27 and TRBJ2-7; 9 bases are shared with TRBD2. The CDR3 loop spans 14 amino acids. CDR1 MNHEY and CDR2 SMNVEV come from the germline V gene (reference sequence). Losses at the gene ends were 2 bases for V and 5 bases for J; bases not matched to a gene: 4.